These 27 T cell receptor beta chains share one sample of origin, sequenced in a study of OX40 agonist ivuxolimab in advanced cancers. The method was the immunoSEQ multiplex PCR assay. The clones in this table, taken by TCRdb from immuneACCESS, are in-frame only. Not every clone is retained; where verified, under half of the shortfall comes from an unresolved V gene, and the cause of the rest is unknown. This sample is represented by around 30,000 clones; 65% to 75% of them were singletons. Around 12% of the sample is in the top ten clones. This sample comprised CD4+ or CD8+ T cells sorted from blood, obtained in a trial of the OX40 agonist ivuxolimab. The receptor source for this set is an adult with an advanced solid tumor such as melanoma, head and neck, liver or kidney cancer.

The chain recombines TRBV7-9 with TRBJ2-1, with D possibly being TRBD2 (6 bases). Germline CDR1 is SEHNR and CDR2 is FQNEAQ (reference sequence). The ends were cut back, 5 bases at V and 3 bases at J, with 14 bases in the middle. The CDR3 is 15 residues long. This CDR3 reads CASSLTRGFYNEQFF. The CDR3 DNA reads as TGTGCCAGCAGCCTGACTAGGGGATTCTACAATGAGCAGTTCTTC.

The chain joins TRBV4-2 to TRBJ1-5; TRBD1 matches at 7 bases. Germline V gives CDR1 LGHNA, CDR2 YNFKEQ. The CDR3 length is 16 residues. The junction had 8 bases not matched to a gene; V was cut back by 0 bases and J by 6 bases. The CDR3 reads CASSQELDRDTQPQHF. CDR3 DNA sequence: TGTGCCAGCAGCCAAGAGCTAGACAGGGACACTCAGCCCCAGCATTTT.

J is TRBJ2-7 and V is TRBV7-2; D may correspond to TRBD1 or TRBD2 (5 bases each). V lost 4 bases and J 4 bases, leaving 8 bases between the germline ends. The CDR3 is 12 residues long. Germline V CDR1 and CDR2: SGHTA, FQGNSA. CDR3 in amino acids: CASSWGPYEQYF. The DNA for the CDR3 is TGTGCCAGCAGCTGGGGACCTTACGAGCAGTACTTC. Using reference TRBV7-2 and TRBJ2-7 for the parts outside the CDR3, the full variable domain is GAGVSQSPSNKVTEKGKDVELRCDPISGHTALYWYRQSLGQGLEFLIYFQGNSAPDKSGLPSDRFSAERTGGSVSTLTIQRTQQEDSAVYLCASSWGPYEQYFGPGTRLTVT.

The genes are TRBV28 and TRBJ2-2; either TRBD1 or TRBD2 may fit D (5 bases each). Germline assignment: CDR1 MDHEN and CDR2 SYDVKM. This CDR3 comprises 15 residues. The V end was cut by 6 bases, the J end by 4 bases, with 15 bases between. CDR3 in DNA: TGTGCCAGCAGAACCCCGGGACGGAGCACCGGGGAGCTGTTTTTT. Its protein product is CASRTPGRSTGELFF.

The V call is TRBV7-9, the J call TRBJ1-4; D unclear. Per the germline V gene, CDR1 is SEHNR and CDR2 is FQNEAQ (reference sequence). The CDR3 contains 13 residues. V lost 1 base and J 7 bases, leaving 7 bases between the germline ends. CDR3 DNA: TGTGCCAGCAGCTTAGACCTGGCTGAAAAACTGTTTTTT. Its protein is CASSLDLAEKLFF. The full variable domain, completed using reference TRBV7-9 and TRBJ1-4, is DTGVSQNPRHKITKRGQNVTFRCDPISEHNRLYWYRQTLGQGPEFLTYFQNEAQLEKSRLLSDRFSAERPKGSFSTLEIQRTEQGDSAMYLCASSLDLAEKLFFGSGTQLSVL.

The chain recombines TRBV14 with TRBJ1-1, with no clear D. The length of the CDR3 is 12 residues. CDR1 is SGHDN and CDR2 is FVKESK in the germline V gene. V was shortened by 4 bases and J by 7 bases, with 10 bases between the two germline ends. The CDR3 DNA follows: TGTGCCAGCAGCCCAAGGGTTGGTGAAGCTTTCTTT. Translated: CASSPRVGEAFF.

This chain connects TRBV29-1 to TRBJ2-5; 14 bases match TRBD2. Germline V gives CDR1 SQVTM, CDR2 ANQGSEA. V shed 5 bases and J 3 bases; nucleotides not matched to a gene: 11. The CDR3 has 17 amino acids. The CDR3 protein is CSVLGPGTSGGKETQYF. The CDR3 region has the DNA TGCAGCGTTTTGGGTCCCGGGACTAGCGGGGGAAAAGAGACCCAGTACTTC.

There are a few counts of this clone. The V call is TRBV6-5, the J call TRBJ2-7, with a weak D call TRBD2 (5 bases). V lost 2 bases, J lost 4 bases, and 6 bases lay in between. From germline, CDR1 is MNHEY and CDR2 SVGAGI. CDR3 length: 12 residues. DNA for the CDR3: TGTGCCAGCAGTTACACGGGGTACGAGCAGTACGTC. It specifies CASSYTGYEQYV.

V is TRBV20-1 and J is TRBJ2-7; possibly TRBD1 for D (6 bases). Germline V CDR1 and CDR2: DFQATT, SNEGSKA (reference sequence). Trimming shortened V by 5 bases and J by 3 bases, and 8 bases separated the two germline ends. This CDR3 has 11 residues. The CDR3 DNA follows: TGCAGTGCTCCGGACAGCTACGAGCAGTACTTC. Its protein is CSAPDSYEQYF.

This chain links TRBV13 with TRBJ1-2; the D gene is possibly TRBD1 (6 bases). Germline V gives CDR1 PRHDT, CDR2 FYEKMQ (reference sequence). V was pared by 5 bases and J by 2 bases, with 12 bases between. The length of the CDR3 is 14 residues. The CDR3 loop is CASSQGSGNYGYTF. For the CDR3, the DNA is TGTGCCAGCAGCCAGGGGTCGGGGAACTATGGCTACACCTTC.

The chain recombines TRBV4-2 with TRBJ1-5; 9 positions match TRBD1. The CDR3 covers 15 residues. With V trimmed by 0 bases and J by 7 bases, 4 bases remained unmatched. Germline V lookup: CDR1 LGHNA, CDR2 YNFKEQ. CDR3 in amino acids: CASSQETGGGQPQHF. The CDR3 DNA sequence: TGTGCCAGCAGCCAAGAGACAGGGGGTGGCCAGCCCCAGCATTTT.

The gene calls are TRBV6-5 and TRBJ1-5; TRBD1 matches at 10 bases. V was pared by 6 bases and J by 3 bases, with 2 bases of the junction left unmatched. The V gene's germline CDR1 is MNHEY and CDR2 SVGAGI. The CDR3 is 14 amino acids. CDR3 residues: CASRDRGDNQPQHF. DNA for the CDR3: TGTGCCAGCAGGGACAGGGGGGACAATCAGCCCCAGCATTTT.

A few counts support this clone. This rearrangement joins TRBV27 to TRBJ1-6, with D maybe TRBD1 (6 bases). The CDR3 runs to 14 residues. Germline V lookup: CDR1 MNHEY, CDR2 SMNVEV (reference sequence). The ends were cut back, 7 bases at V and 7 bases at J, with 14 bases in the middle. The CDR3 DNA sequence: TGTGCCAGCAACGTCCAGGGGCCCAATTCACCCCTCCACTTT. This codes for CASNVQGPNSPLHF.

The genes are TRBV4-1 and TRBJ2-3; the D call may be TRBD1 or TRBD2 (5 bases each). Germline V gene sequence: CDR1 MGHRA, CDR2 YSYEKL. This CDR3 spans 16 amino acids. V lost 4 bases to trimming and J lost 0 bases, with 14 bases between them. The CDR3 reads CASSPGPSSSTDTQYF. The CDR3, as DNA: TGCGCCAGCAGCCCGGGGCCCTCTAGTAGCACAGATACGCAGTATTTT.

This sequence joins TRBV30 and TRBJ1-4; D is undetermined. The CDR3 totals 11 residues. Trimming stripped 0 bases from V and 8 bases from J, with 4 bases between. Germline V gives CDR1 GTSNPN, CDR2 SVGIG (reference sequence). As DNA, the CDR3 is TGTGCCTGGAGTGTTGGGGAAAAACTGTTTTTT. The encoded protein is CAWSVGEKLFF.

This chain links TRBV5-1 with TRBJ2-1, with D possibly being TRBD2 (5 bases). Germline lookup yields CDR1 SGHRS and CDR2 YFSETQ. V was cut by 5 bases and J by 3 bases, with 9 bases left in between. This CDR3 has 13 amino acids. The CDR3 nucleotides are TGCGCCAGCAGTTGGGAGTTCTACAATGAGCAGTTCTTC. It yields the protein CASSWEFYNEQFF. Full variable domain (missing parts from reference TRBV5-1 and TRBJ2-1): KAGVTQTPRYLIKTRGQQVTLSCSPISGHRSVSWYQQTPGQGLQFLFEYFSETQRNKGNFPGRFSGRQFSNSRSEMNVSTLELGDSALYLCASSWEFYNEQFFGPGTRLTVL.

The chain uses TRBV27 and TRBJ2-2; 8 bases line up with TRBD1. CDR1 is MNHEY, CDR2 SMNVEV, per germline (reference sequence). J was trimmed by 7 bases and V by 3 bases; bases with no gene match: 4. The CDR3 loop spans 14 amino acids. The CDR3 here is CASSFRGTGGELFF. CDR3 DNA: TGTGCCAGCAGTTTCAGGGGGACAGGCGGGGAGCTGTTTTTT.

V is TRBV9 and J is TRBJ2-5; 10 bases agree with TRBD2. CDR3 length: 14 amino acids. V was clipped by 4 bases and J by 4 bases; unmatched bases: 4. CDR1 and CDR2 from the germline V gene are SGDLS and YYNGEE. The CDR3 reads CASSLSGGVETQYF. The CDR3 DNA reads as TGTGCCAGCAGCCTGAGCGGGGGGGTAGAGACCCAGTACTTC.

This clone was seen a handful of times. The chain combines TRBV5-1 with TRBJ1-2; D perhaps matches TRBD1 (6 bases). CDR3 size: 16 residues. CDR1 and CDR2 from the germline V gene are SGHRS and YFSETQ. V lost 2 bases to trimming and J lost 4 bases, with 18 bases between them. CDR3 DNA: TGCGCCAGCAGCTTTGGCAGGGGTTTCGATCTCTATGGCTACACCTTC. The encoded protein is CASSFGRGFDLYGYTF.

The rearrangement links TRBV6-1 to TRBJ2-3; 8 nucleotides match TRBD1. The CDR3 runs to 15 residues. CDR1 is MNHNS, CDR2 SASEGT, per germline. V was pared by 5 bases and J by 6 bases, with 10 bases of the junction left unmatched. DNA for the CDR3: TGTGCCAGCAGTAAATTACAGGGGGTCCTGGATACGCAGTATTTT. Translation: CASSKLQGVLDTQYF.

In its sample, this clone was seen once. The chain has TRBV21-1 and TRBJ1-4; the table's TRBD1 call for D was not verified on the DNA. TRBV21-1 has pseudogene status. This CDR3 has 11 residues. The CDR3 DNA reads as TGTGCCAGCAATCCTGATCAGTCGCTGTTTTTT. This gives the protein CASNPDQSLFF.

This clone was found once. V usage is TRBV5-5 and J usage is TRBJ2-7; 7 nucleotides match TRBD1. V trimming: 7 bases; J trimming: 0 bases; junction bases outside the gene matches: 10. The CDR3 covers 15 residues. Germline-derived CDR1 and CDR2 are SGHKS and YYEKEE (reference sequence). The CDR3 DNA follows: TGTGCCAGCCGCGAGGACAGGCGACTCTCCTACGAGCAGTACGTC. This gives the protein CASREDRRLSYEQYV.

V is TRBV7-9 and J is TRBJ2-1; 12 positions agree with TRBD2. CDR3 length: 16 residues. Germline V gives CDR1 SEHNR, CDR2 FQNEAQ (reference sequence). V shed 5 bases, J shed 8 bases, and the junction held 10 bases outside the gene matches. The CDR3 DNA sequence: TGTGCCAGCAGCCCATCTAGCGGGGGGGCCGGTTATGAGCAGTTCTTC. Its translation: CASSPSSGGAGYEQFF.

The V and J genes are TRBV30 and TRBJ1-2; 7 nucleotides agree with TRBD1. The CDR3 contains 11 residues. From germline, CDR1 is GTSNPN and CDR2 SVGIG (reference sequence). V was pared by 8 bases and J by 7 bases, with 7 bases of the junction left unmatched. The CDR3 DNA reads as TGTGCCCAGAGACAGGGACCTGGCTACACCTTC. Its translation: CAQRQGPGYTF.

J is TRBJ1-2 and V is TRBV2, with D possibly being TRBD1 (5 bases). Per germline, CDR1 SNHLY and CDR2 FYNNEI. V shed 4 bases and J shed 8 bases, with 14 bases lying between them. CDR3 length: 13 amino acids. The CDR3 is CASSGGPREGYTF. The CDR3 bases are TGTGCCAGCAGTGGGGGCCCCCGGGAGGGCTACACCTTC. The full variable domain, with the rest looked up from reference TRBV2 and TRBJ1-2, is EPEVTQTPSHQVTQMGQEVILRCVPISNHLYFYWYRQILGQKVEFLVSFYNNEISEKSEIFDDQFSVERPDGSNFTLKIRSTKLEDSAMYFCASSGGPREGYTFGSGTRLTVV.

The V gene is TRBV20-1, the J gene TRBJ1-2; possible D gene TRBD1, 6 bases. The CDR3 is 11 residues long. Germline CDR1 is DFQATT and CDR2 is SNEGSKA (reference sequence). V lost 7 bases, J lost 8 bases, and 14 bases lay in between. Written as DNA, the CDR3 is TGCAGTGGAGCAGGGGAGTTAGGCTACACCTTC. This codes for CSGAGELGYTF.

This chain links TRBV5-4 with TRBJ2-2; D tentatively fits TRBD1 or TRBD2 (6 bases each). The germline V gene has CDR1 SGHNT and CDR2 YYREEE (reference sequence). V was trimmed by 4 bases and J by 0 bases, leaving 10 bases between them. The CDR3 sequence is 15 residues long. The CDR3 nucleotides read TGTGCCAGCAGCCGGGGGCGGACGAACACCGGGGAGCTGTTTTTT. Its protein product is CASSRGRTNTGELFF.